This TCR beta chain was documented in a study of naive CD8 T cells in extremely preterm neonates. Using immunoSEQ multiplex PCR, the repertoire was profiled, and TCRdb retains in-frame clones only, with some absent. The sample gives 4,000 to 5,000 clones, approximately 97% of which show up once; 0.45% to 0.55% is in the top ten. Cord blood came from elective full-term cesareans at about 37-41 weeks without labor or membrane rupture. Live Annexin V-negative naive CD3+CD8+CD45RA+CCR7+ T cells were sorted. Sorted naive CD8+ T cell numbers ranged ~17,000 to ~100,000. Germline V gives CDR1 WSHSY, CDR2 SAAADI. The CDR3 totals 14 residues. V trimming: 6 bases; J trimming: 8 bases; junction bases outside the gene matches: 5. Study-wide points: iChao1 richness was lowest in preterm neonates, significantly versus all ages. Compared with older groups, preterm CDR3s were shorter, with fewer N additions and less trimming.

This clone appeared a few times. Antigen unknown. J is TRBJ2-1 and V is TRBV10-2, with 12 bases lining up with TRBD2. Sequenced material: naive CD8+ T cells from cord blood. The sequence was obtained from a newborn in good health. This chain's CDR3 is CASRLAGGLYEQFF. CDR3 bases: TGCGCCAGCAGACTAGCGGGGGGTCTCTATGAGCAGTTCTTC.